The clone carrying this T cell receptor beta chain was observed a few times. The same CDR3 also results from other DNA sequences found in this sample. This entry belongs to a study of beta chain features in type 1 diabetes. V was clipped by 2 bases and J by 1 base, with 4 bases between them. The CDR3 is made up of 13 amino acids. The germline gives CDR1 SGHRS, CDR2 YFSETQ. The study reverse transcribed the entire isolated RNA, so it sequenced expressed TCRB transcripts. Repertoires were generated with immunoSEQ multiplex PCR, while TCRdb's copy carries only in-frame clones and drops some. This repertoire shows under 250,000 clones, roughly 13% found once; its top ten account for more than 0.02%.

V is TRBV5-1 and J is TRBJ1-5; D unclear. This TCR derives from a middle-aged woman in good health. Sample: naive CD4+ T cells from blood. CDR3: CASSFGSNQPQHF. CDR3 bases: TGCGCCAGCAGCTTCGGGAGCAATCAGCCCCAGCATTTT.